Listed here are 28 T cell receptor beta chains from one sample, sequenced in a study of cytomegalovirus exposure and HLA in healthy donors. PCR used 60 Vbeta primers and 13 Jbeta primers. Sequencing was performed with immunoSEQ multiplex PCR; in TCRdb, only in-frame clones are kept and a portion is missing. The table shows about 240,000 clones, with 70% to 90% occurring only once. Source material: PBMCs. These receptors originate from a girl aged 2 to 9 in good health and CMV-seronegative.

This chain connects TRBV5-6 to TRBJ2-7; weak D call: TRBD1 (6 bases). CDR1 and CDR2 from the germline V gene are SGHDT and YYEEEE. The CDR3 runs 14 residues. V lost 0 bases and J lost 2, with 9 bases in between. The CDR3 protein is CASSLARGAYEQYF. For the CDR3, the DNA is TGTGCCAGCAGCTTGGCCAGGGGCGCCTACGAGCAGTACTTC. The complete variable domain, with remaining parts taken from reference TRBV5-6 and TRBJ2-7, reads DAGVTQSPTHLIKTRGQQVTLRCSPKSGHDTVSWYQQALGQGPQFIFQYYEEEERQRGNFPDRFSGHQFPNYSSELNVNALLLGDSALYLCASSLARGAYEQYFGPGTRLTVT.

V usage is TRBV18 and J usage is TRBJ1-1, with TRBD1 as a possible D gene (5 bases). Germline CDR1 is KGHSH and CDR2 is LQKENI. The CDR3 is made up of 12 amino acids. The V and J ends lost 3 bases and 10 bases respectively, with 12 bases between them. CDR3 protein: CASSPGGRGAFF. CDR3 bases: TGTGCCAGCTCACCGGGCGGAAGGGGAGCTTTCTTT.

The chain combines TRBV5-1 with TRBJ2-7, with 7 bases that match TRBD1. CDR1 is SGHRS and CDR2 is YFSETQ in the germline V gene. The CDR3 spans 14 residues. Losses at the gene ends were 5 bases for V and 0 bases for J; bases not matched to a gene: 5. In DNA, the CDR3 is TGCGCCAGCAGGGGTGGGACAGCCTCCTACGAGCAGTACTTC. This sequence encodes CASRGGTASYEQYF.

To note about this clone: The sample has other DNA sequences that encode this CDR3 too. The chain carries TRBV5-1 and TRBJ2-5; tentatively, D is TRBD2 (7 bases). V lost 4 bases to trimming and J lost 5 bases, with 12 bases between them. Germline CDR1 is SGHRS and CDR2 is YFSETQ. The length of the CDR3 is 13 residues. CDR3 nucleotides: TGCGCCAGCAGCCTAGAGGGGGGGGAGACCCAGTACTTC. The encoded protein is CASSLEGGETQYF.

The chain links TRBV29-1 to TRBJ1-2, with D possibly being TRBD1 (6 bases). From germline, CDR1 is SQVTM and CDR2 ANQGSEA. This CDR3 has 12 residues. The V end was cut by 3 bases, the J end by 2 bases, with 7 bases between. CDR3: CSVDDRNYGYTF. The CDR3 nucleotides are TGCAGCGTTGATGACAGGAACTATGGCTACACCTTC.

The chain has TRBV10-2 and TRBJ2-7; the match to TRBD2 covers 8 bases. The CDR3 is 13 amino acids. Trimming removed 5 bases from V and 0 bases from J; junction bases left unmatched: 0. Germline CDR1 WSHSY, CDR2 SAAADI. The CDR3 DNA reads TGCGCCAGCAGTACTAGCGGCTCCTACGAGCAGTACTTC. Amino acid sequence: CASSTSGSYEQYF.

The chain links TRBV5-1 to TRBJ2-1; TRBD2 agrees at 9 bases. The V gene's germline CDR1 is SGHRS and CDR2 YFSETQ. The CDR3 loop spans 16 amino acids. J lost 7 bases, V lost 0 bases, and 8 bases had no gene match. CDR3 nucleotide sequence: TGCGCCAGCAGCTTGGGAGGCGGGAGGGCGGGGAATGAGCAGTTCTTC. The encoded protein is CASSLGGGRAGNEQFF.

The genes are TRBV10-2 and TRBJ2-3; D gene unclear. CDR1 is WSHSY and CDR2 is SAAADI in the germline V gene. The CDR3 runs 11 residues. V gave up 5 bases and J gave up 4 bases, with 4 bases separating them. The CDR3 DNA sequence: TGCGCCAGCAGTCCGGCAGATACGCAGTATTTT. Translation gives CASSPADTQYF.

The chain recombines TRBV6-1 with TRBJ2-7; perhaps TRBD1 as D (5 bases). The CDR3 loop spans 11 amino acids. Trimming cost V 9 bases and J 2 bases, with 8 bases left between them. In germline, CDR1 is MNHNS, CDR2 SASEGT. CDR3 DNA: TGTGCCAGACAGGTCCCCTACGAGCAGTACTTC. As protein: CARQVPYEQYF.

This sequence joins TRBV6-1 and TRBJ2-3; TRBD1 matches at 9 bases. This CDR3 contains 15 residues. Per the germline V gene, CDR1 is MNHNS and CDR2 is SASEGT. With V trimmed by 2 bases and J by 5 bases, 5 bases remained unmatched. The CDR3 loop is CASSERRTGVDTQYF. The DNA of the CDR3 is TGTGCCAGCAGTGAAAGGAGGACAGGGGTAGATACGCAGTATTTT.

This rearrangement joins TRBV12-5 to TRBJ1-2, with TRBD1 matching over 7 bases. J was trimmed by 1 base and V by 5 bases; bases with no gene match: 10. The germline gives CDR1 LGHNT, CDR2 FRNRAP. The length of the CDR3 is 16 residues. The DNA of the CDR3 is TGTGCTAGTGGTCCCGACTACAGGGGAGGTAACTATGGCTACACCTTC. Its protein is CASGPDYRGGNYGYTF. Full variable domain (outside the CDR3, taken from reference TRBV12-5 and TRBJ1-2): DARVTQTPRHKVTEMGQEVTMRCQPILGHNTVFWYRQTMMQGLELLAYFRNRAPLDDSGMPKDRFSAEMPDATLATLKIQPSEPRDSAVYFCASGPDYRGGNYGYTFGSGTRLTVV.

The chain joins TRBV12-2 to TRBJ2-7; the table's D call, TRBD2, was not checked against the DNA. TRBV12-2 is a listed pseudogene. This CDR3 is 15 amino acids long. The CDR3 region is CASRSGTSGRHEQYF. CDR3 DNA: TGTGCAAGTCGCTCCGGGACTAGCGGGAGGCACGAGCAGTACTTC.

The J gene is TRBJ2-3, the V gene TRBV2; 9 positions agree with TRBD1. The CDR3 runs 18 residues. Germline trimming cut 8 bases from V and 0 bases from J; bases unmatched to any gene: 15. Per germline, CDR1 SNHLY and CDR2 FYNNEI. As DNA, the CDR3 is TGTGCCAGCGCAACCGACGTACAGGGGGCGGTGAGCACAGATACGCAGTATTTT. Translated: CASATDVQGAVSTDTQYF.

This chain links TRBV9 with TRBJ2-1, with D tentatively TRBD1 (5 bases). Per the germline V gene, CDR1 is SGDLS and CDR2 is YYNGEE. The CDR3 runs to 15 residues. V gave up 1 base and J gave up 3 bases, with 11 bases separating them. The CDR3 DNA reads TGTGCCAGCAGCGTACAAGGGGCGGACTACAATGAGCAGTTCTTC. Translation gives CASSVQGADYNEQFF. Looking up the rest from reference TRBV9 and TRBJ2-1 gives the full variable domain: DSGVTQTPKHLITATGQRVTLRCSPRSGDLSVYWYQQSLDQGLQFLIQYYNGEERAKGNILERFSAQQFPDLHSELNLSSLELGDSALYFCASSVQGADYNEQFFGPGTRLTVL.

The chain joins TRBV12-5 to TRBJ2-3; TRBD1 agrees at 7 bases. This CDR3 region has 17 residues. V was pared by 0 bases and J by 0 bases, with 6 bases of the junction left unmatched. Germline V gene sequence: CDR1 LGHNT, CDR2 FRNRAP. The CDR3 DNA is TGTGCTAGTGGTTTGGTACGAGGGGGCGTTAGCACAGATACGCAGTATTTT. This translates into CASGLVRGGVSTDTQYF.

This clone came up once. In DNA, the CDR3 is TGTGCCAGCAGGCGACAGGGAAAGGAAGATACGCAGTATTTT. This codes for CASRRQGKEDTQYF. This chain uses TRBV6-5 with TRBJ2-3, with 7 bases matching TRBD1. After removal of 6 bases from V and 5 bases from J, the junction contained 8 bases not matched to a gene. The CDR3 consists of 14 residues. Germline-derived CDR1 and CDR2 are MNHEY and SVGAGI.

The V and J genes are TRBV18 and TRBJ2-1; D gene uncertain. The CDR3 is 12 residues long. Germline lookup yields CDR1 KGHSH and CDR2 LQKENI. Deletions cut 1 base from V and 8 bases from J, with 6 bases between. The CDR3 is CASSPLADEQFF. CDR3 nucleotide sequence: TGTGCCAGCTCACCACTTGCGGATGAGCAGTTCTTC.

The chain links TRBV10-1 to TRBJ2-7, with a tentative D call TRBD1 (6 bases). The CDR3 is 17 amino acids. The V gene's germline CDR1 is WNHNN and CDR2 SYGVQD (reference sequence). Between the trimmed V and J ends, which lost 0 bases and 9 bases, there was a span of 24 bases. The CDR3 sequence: CASSESSLRGPPTGQYF. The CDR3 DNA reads TGCGCCAGCAGTGAGTCGTCTCTCAGGGGCCCACCGACGGGGCAGTACTTC.

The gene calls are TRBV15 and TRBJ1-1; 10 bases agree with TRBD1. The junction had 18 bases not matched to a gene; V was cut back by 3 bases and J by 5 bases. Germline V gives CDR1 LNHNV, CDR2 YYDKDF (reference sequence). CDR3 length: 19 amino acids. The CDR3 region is CATSSKPSTGGAGRTEAFF. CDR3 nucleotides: TGTGCCACCAGCAGCAAACCTTCGACAGGGGGCGCGGGAAGGACTGAAGCTTTCTTT.

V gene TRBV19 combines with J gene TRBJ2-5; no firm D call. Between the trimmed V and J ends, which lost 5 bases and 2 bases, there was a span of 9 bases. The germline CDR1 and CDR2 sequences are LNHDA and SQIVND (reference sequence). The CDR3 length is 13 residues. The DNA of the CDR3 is TGTGCCAGTAGTTTGGGCAATCAAGAGACCCAGTACTTC. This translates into CASSLGNQETQYF.

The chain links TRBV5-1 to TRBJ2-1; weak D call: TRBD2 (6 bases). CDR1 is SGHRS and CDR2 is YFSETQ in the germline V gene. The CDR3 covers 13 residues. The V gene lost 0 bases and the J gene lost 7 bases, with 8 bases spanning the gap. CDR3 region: CASSLGGRNEQFF. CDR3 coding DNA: TGCGCCAGCAGCTTGGGAGGGAGGAATGAGCAGTTCTTC.

This CDR3 reads CASSRTGGNNYGYTF. CDR3 nucleotides: TGTGCCAGTAGTAGGACAGGGGGTAACAACTATGGCTACACCTTC. The chain uses TRBV19 and TRBJ1-2; 10 bases are a match to TRBD1. There are 15 residues in the CDR3. Germline lookup yields CDR1 LNHDA and CDR2 SQIVND (reference sequence). V shed 4 bases and J 2 bases; nucleotides not matched to a gene: 4.

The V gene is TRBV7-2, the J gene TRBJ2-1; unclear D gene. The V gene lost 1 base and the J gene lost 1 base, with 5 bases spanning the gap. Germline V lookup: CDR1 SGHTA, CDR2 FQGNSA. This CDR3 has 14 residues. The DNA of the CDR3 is TGTGCCAGCAGCTTAGGTCCGTCCTACAATGAGCAGTTCTTC. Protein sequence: CASSLGPSYNEQFF. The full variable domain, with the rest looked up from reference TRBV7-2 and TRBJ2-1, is GAGVSQSPSNKVTEKGKDVELRCDPISGHTALYWYRQSLGQGLEFLIYFQGNSAPDKSGLPSDRFSAERTGGSVSTLTIQRTQQEDSAVYLCASSLGPSYNEQFFGPGTRLTVL.

CDR3 amino acids: CASSKWDRAYGYTF. CDR3 coding DNA: TGTGCCAGTAGTAAATGGGACAGGGCTTATGGCTACACCTTC. The gene calls are TRBV19 and TRBJ1-2; 9 nucleotides line up with TRBD1. The J segment lost 5 bases and the V segment lost 4 bases, leaving 5 bases of the junction unmatched. Germline V CDR1 and CDR2: LNHDA, SQIVND (reference sequence). CDR3 length: 14 amino acids.

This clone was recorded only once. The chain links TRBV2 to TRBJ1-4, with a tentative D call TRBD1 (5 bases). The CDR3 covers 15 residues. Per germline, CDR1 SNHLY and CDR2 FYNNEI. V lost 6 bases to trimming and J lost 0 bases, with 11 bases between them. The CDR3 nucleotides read TGTGCCAGCAGCGACGACAGAGCAACTAATGAAAAACTGTTTTTT. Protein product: CASSDDRATNEKLFF.

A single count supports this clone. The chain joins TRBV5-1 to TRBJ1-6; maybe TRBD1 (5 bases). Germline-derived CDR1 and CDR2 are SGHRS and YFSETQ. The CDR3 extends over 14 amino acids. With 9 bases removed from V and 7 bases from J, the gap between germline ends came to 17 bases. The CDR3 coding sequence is TGCGCCACCAGGCTGGGGCAAAGGAATTCACCCCTCCACTTT. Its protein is CATRLGQRNSPLHF.

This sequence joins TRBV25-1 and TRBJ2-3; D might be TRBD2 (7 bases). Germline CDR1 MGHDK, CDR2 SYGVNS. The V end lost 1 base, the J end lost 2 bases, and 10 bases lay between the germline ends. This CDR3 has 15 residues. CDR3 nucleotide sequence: TGTGCCAGCAGTGAATTAGGGGGGGACACAGATACGCAGTATTTT. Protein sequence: CASSELGGDTDTQYF.

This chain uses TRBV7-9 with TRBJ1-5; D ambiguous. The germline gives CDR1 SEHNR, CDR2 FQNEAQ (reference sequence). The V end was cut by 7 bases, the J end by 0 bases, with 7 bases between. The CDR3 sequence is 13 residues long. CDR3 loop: CASNEDSNQPQHF. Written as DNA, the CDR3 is TGTGCCAGCAATGAGGATAGCAATCAGCCCCAGCATTTT.